This T cell receptor (beta chain) derives from a study of lymphopenia after photon versus proton radiotherapy. This CDR3 has 14 amino acids. CDR1 and CDR2 from the germline V gene are SGHVS and FQNEAQ. V shed 3 bases and J shed 6 bases, with 12 bases lying between them. Profiling relied on immunoSEQ multiplex PCR, and the TCRdb table lists in-frame clones only, not all of them. The sample consists of around 30,000 clones, around nine tenths of them appearing once. This clone turned up a few times. The material sequenced was peripheral blood, taken from a patient treated with proton-based radiotherapy. The chain combines TRBV7-8 with TRBJ1-5, with a possible D match to TRBD1 (6 bases). This TCR came from an older woman with cholangiocarcinoma. Some clones in this sample may be carry-over from other donors' samples. The CDR3 bases are TGTGCCAGCAGCTTTAACGGGGGCTCTCAGCCCCAGCATTTT. It translates to CASSFNGGSQPQHF.